One TCR beta chain is described in this entry. Antigen specificity is unknown. The naive CD8 fraction comprised CD45RO-negative cells positively selected for CCR7 and excluded terminally differentiated effector memory CD45RA+ cells. Replicate PCRs from sorted subsets contained around 200 ng DNA, which is some 32,000 T cell genomes. The method was immunoSEQ multiplex PCR; TCRdb's version includes in-frame clones alone and lacks a portion of them. The table includes around 1.9 million clones, about 94% detected once. Looked up from germline, CDR1 is SGHDN and CDR2 is FVKESK. Trimming stripped 6 bases from V and 1 base from J, with 9 bases between. The CDR3 has 13 residues. The sample is drawn from a study of shared clonotypes between healthy human individuals. Whole-study context: A couple of women and a few men aged 18 to 49 made up the donors.

Study-wide findings and caveats: Naive CD4 clonotype sharing across a few donors was approximately 5%. Among non-shared clonotypes, generation probabilities were lower than among those shared by all four donors.

The chain is built from TRBV14 and TRBJ1-1, with no clear D. Sequencing was carried out using naive CD8+ T cells from PBMCs. This clonotype originated in a man between 18 and 35 years old in good health. Some clones in this sample may be carry-over from other donors' samples. CDR3 nucleotides: TGTGCCAGCAGGGCGGGGAGGAACACTGAAGCTTTCTTT. Protein: CASRAGRNTEAFF. The whole variable domain, filled in from reference TRBV14 and TRBJ1-1, reads EAGVTQFPSHSVIEKGQTVTLRCDPISGHDNLYWYRRVMGKEIKFLLHFVKESKQDESGMPNNRFLAERTGGTYSTLKVQPAELEDSGVYFCASRAGRNTEAFFGQGTRLTVV.